A selection of T cell receptor beta chains follows, all from one sample in a study of cytomegalovirus exposure and HLA in healthy donors. The protocol was immunoSEQ multiplex PCR, while the TCRdb copy is restricted to in-frame clones and leaves out a portion. The sample carries fewer than 200,000 clones, about 80% recorded once. Sequencing was carried out using PBMCs. The source of these receptors is a boy younger than 18 in good health and CMV-seronegative. Each CDR3 is given with its conserved first and last residue. D genes are given only for firm matches. Size is omitted from some rows. Given values are once, few, many or a class for expanded clones.

V,size,D,J,DNA,CDR3
TRBV29-1,.,.,TRBJ1-1,TGCAGCGTTGAACGCAGCAGGGAGGCCACTGAAGCTTTCTTT,CSVERSREATEAFF
TRBV6-1,.,TRBD1,TRBJ1-3,TGTGCCAGCAGTGAAGCGCAATCAGGGGGTGGAAACACCATATATTTT,CASSEAQSGGGNTIYF
TRBV6-1,.,TRBD1,TRBJ2-1,TGTGCCATCCAAGCCGGGACAGGGGACAGGGGTGAGCAGTTCTTC,CAIQAGTGDRGEQFF
TRBV11-3,.,TRBD1,TRBJ2-5,TGTGCCAGCAGCCCCCGACAGGGGGTTGTTGGGGAGACCCAGTACTTC,CASSPRQGVVGETQYF
TRBV15,.,TRBD2,TRBJ2-3,TGTGCCACCAGCAGAGTATTTAGCGGGAGGGCCGCAGATACGCAGTATTTT,CATSRVFSGRAADTQYF
TRBV29-1,.,.,TRBJ2-5,TGCAGCGTTGAAGGACTGACACCAGGGGTATTGGTTCTGGAGACCCAGTACTTC,CSVEGLTPGVLVLETQYF
TRBV9,.,TRBD1,TRBJ1-1,TGTGCCAGCAGCGGACGACAGGGGATGAACACTGAAGCTTTCTTT,CASSGRQGMNTEAFF
TRBV13,.,TRBD1,TRBJ2-6,TGTGCCAGCACCTTAGACAGGGGGTGGCCTGGGGCCAACGTCCTGACTTTC,CASTLDRGWPGANVLTF
TRBV30,.,TRBD2,TRBJ2-7,TGTGCCTGGAGTGTGGGGCTAGCGGGAGCAGTCGAGCAGTACTTC,CAWSVGLAGAVEQYF
TRBV7-8,.,TRBD2,TRBJ2-1,TGTGCCAGCAGCTTACATCAGCGGGGGGTTAATGAGCAGTTCTTC,CASSLHQRGVNEQFF
TRBV27,.,.,TRBJ2-2,TGTGCCAGCAGTTTTTTTCCCAGGGGAGTCGGGGAGCTGTTTTTT,CASSFFPRGVGELFF
TRBV5-6,few,TRBD1,TRBJ1-1,TGTGCCAGCAGCCCCGGGACAGGGGGCTTCGGCACTGAAGCTTTCTTT,CASSPGTGGFGTEAFF
TRBV2,.,TRBD1,TRBJ1-2,TGTGCCAGCAGTGGGGACAGGGGAGTCTATGGCTACACCTTC,CASSGDRGVYGYTF
TRBV10-2,.,.,TRBJ1-1,TGCGCCAGCAGTGAGGTGAGGGCTGAAGCTTTCTTT,CASSEVRAEAFF
TRBV11-3,.,TRBD1,TRBJ2-4,TGTGCCAGCAGCTTAGAGGGGGACAGGATTTCGGCTCAGTACTTC,CASSLEGDRISAQYF
TRBV27,.,TRBD1,TRBJ1-1,TGTGCCAGCAGTTTAAGGGGACAGGGCCCAAACACTGAAGCTTTCTTT,CASSLRGQGPNTEAFF